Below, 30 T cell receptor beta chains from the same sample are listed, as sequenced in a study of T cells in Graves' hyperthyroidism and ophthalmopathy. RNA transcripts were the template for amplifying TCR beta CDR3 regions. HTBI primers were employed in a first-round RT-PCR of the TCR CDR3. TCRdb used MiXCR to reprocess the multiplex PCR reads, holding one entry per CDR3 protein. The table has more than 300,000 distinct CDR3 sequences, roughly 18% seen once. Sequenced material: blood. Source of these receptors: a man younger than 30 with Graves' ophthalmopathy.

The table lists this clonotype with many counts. As DNA, the CDR3 is TGTGCCAGCAGCGTAGGGCCAGGGAATCAGCCCCAGCATTTT. Translated, it gives CASSVGPGNQPQHF. This chain links TRBV9 with TRBJ1-5, with a tentative D call TRBD1 (5 bases). V was shortened by 0 bases and J by 4 bases, with 8 bases between the two germline ends. CDR1 SGDLS and CDR2 YYNGEE come from the germline V gene. The CDR3 is 14 amino acids.

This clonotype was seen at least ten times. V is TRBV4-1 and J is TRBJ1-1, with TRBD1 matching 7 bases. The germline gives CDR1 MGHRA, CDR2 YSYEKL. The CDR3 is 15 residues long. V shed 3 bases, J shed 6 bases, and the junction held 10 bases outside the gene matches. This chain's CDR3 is CASSQPDRVIAEAFF. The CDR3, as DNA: TGCGCCAGCAGCCAGCCCGACAGGGTTATCGCTGAAGCTTTCTTT.

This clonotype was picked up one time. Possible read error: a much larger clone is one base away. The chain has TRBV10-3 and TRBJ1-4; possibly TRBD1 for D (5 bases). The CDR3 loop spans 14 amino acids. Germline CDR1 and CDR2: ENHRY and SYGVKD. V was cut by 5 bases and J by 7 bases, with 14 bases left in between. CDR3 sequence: CAISMRGDGEKLFF. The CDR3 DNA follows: TGTGCCATCAGTATGAGAGGGGACGGTGAAAAACTGTTTTTT.

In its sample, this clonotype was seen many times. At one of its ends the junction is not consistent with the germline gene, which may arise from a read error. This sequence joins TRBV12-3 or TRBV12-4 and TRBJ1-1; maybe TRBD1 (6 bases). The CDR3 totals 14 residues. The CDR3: CASSLTQGNTEAFF. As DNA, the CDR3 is TGCGCCAGCAGCTTGACACAGGGGAACACTGAAGCTTTCTTT.

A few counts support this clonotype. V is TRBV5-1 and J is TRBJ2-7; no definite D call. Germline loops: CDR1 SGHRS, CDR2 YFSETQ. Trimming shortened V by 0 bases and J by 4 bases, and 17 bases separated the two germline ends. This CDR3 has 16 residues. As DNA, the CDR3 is TGCGCCAGCAGCTTGGTAGGGATAACCACTAAGTACGAGCAGTACTTC. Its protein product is CASSLVGITTKYEQYF.

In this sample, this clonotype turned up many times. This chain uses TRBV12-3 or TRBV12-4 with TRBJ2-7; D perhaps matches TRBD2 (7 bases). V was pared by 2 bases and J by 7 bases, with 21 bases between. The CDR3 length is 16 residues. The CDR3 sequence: CASSLTSRGGAVEQYF. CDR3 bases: TGTGCCAGCAGTTTAACGTCGAGGGGGGGGGCGGTTGAGCAGTACTTC.

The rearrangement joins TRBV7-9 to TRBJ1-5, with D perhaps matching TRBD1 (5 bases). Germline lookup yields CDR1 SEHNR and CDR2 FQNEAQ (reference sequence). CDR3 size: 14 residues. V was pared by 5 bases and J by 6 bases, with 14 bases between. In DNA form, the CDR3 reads TGTGCCAGCAGCCCCGCTGGGGGTGGTCAGCCCCAGCATTTT. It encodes CASSPAGGGQPQHF.

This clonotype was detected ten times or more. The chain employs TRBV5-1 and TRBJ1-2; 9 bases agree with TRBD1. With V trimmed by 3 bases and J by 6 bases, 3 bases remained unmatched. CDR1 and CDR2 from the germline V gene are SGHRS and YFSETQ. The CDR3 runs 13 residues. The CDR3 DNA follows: TGCGCCAGCAGCTCGGACAGGGGTAATGGCTACACCTTC. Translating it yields CASSSDRGNGYTF. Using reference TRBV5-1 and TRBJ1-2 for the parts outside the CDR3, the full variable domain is KAGVTQTPRYLIKTRGQQVTLSCSPISGHRSVSWYQQTPGQGLQFLFEYFSETQRNKGNFPGRFSGRQFSNSRSEMNVSTLELGDSALYLCASSSDRGNGYTFGSGTRLTVV.

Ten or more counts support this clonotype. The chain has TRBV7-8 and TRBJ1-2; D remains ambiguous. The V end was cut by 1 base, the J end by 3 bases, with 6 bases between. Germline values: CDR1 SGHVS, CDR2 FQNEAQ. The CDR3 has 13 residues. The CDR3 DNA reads TGTGCCAGCAGCTTAGGGGGTTACTATGGCTACACCTTC. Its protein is CASSLGGYYGYTF. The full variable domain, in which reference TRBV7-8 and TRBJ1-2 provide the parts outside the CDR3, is GAGVSQSPRYKVAKRGQDVALRCDPISGHVSLFWYQQALGQGPEFLTYFQNEAQLDKSGLPSDRFFAERPEGSVSTLKIQRTQQEDSAVYLCASSLGGYYGYTFGSGTRLTVV.

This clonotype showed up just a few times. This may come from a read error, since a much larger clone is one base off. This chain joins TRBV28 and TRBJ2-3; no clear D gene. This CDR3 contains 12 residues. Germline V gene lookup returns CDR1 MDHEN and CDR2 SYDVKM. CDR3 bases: TGTGCCAGCAGTTTAGGGGAAGATACGCAGTGTTTT. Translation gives CASSLGEDTQCF.

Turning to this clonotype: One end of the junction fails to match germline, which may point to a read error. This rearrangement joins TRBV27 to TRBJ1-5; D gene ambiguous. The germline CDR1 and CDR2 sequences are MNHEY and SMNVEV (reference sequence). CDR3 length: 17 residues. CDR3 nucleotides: TGTGCCGGCAGTTTGACGGACCCATGGGGTAGCAATCAGCCCCAGCATTTT. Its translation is CAGSLTDPWGSNQPQHF.

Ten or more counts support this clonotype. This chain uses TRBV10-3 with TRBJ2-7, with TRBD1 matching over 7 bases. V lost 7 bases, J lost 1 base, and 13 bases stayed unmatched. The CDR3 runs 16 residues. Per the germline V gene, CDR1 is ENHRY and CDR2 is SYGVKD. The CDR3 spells CAIKRSGTDKSYEQYF. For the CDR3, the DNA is TGTGCCATCAAACGGTCCGGGACAGATAAATCCTACGAGCAGTACTTC.

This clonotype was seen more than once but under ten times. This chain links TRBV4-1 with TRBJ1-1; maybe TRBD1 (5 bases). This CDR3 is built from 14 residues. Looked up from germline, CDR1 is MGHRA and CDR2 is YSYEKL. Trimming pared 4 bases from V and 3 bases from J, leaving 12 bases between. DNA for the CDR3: TGCGCCAGCAGCCGGACCCCGGGGGACACTGAAGCTTTCTTT. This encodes CASSRTPGDTEAFF.

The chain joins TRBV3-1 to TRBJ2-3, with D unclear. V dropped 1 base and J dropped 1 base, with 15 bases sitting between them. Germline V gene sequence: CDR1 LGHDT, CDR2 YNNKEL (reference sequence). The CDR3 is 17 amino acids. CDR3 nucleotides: TGTGCCAGCAGCCAAGGAAGGGAACTTCGGGGCACAGATACGCAGTATTTT. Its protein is CASSQGRELRGTDTQYF.

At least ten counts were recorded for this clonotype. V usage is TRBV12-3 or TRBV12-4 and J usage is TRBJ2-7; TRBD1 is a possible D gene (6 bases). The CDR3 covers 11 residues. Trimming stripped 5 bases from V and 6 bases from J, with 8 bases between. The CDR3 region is CASSQGIEQYF. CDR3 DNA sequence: TGTGCCAGCAGTCAGGGGATCGAGCAGTACTTC.

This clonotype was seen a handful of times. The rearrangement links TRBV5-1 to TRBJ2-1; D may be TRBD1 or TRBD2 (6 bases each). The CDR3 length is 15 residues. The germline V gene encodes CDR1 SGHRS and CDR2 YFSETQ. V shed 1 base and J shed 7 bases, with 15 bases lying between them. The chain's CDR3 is CASSLSGGPGNEQFF. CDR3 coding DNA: TGCGCCAGCAGCTTGTCCGGGGGCCCGGGGAATGAGCAGTTCTTC.

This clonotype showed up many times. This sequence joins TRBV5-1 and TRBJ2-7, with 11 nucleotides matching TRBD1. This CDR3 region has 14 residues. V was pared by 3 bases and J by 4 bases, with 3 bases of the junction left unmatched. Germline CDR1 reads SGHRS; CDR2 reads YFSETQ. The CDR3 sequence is CASSWTGGGYEQYF. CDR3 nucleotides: TGCGCCAGCAGCTGGACAGGGGGCGGATACGAGCAGTACTTC.

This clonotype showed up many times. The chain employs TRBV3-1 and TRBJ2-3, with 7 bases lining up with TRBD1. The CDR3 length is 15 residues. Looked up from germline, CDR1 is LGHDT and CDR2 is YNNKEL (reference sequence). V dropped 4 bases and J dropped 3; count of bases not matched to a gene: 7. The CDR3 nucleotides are TGTGCCAGCAGCCTCAACAGGGGAATAACAGATACGCAGTATTTT. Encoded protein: CASSLNRGITDTQYF.

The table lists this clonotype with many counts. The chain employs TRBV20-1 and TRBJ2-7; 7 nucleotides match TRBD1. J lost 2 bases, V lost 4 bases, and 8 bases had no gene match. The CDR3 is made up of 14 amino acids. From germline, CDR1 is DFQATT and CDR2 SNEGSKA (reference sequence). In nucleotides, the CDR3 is TGCAGTGCTACCCCCCCCACAGGGGCCTACGAGCAGTACTTC. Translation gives CSATPPTGAYEQYF.

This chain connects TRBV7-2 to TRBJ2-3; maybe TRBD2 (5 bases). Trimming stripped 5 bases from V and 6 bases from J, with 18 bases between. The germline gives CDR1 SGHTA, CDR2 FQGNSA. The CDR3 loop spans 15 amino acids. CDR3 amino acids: CASSLHPTTADTQYF. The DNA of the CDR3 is TGTGCCAGCAGCCTACACCCGACTACCGCCGATACGCAGTATTTT.

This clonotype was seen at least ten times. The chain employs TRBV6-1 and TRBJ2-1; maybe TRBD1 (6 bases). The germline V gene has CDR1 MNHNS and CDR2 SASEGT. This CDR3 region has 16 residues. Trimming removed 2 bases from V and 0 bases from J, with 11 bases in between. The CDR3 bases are TGTGCCAGCAGTGAAAGTGGGACATTCTCCTACAATGAGCAGTTCTTC. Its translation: CASSESGTFSYNEQFF.

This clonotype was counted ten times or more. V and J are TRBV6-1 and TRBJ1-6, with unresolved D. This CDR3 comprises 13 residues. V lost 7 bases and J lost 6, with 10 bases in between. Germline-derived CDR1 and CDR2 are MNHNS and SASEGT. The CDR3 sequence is CASTPETNSPLHF. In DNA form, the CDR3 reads TGTGCCAGCACACCCGAGACTAATTCACCCCTCCACTTT.

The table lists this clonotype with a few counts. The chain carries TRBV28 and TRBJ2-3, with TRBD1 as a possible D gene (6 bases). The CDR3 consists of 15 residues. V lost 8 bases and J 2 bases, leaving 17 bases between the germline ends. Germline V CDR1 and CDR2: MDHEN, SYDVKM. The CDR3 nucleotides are TGTGCCAGCGCGGACAGACTGTTAGACACAGATACGCAGTATTTT. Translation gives CASADRLLDTDTQYF.

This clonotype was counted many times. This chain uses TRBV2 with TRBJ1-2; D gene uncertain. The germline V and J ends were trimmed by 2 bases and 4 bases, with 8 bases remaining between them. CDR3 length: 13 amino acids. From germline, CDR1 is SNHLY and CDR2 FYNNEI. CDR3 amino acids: CASSEFRAYGYTF. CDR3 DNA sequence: TGTGCCAGCAGTGAATTTAGGGCCTATGGCTACACCTTC.

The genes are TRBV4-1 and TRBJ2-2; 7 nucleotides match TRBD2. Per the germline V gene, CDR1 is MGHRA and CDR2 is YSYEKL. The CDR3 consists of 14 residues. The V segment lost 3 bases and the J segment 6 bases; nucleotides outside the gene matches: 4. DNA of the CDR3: TGCGCCAGCAGCCAGGGTGGACTAGCCGGGGAGCTGTTTTTT. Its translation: CASSQGGLAGELFF.

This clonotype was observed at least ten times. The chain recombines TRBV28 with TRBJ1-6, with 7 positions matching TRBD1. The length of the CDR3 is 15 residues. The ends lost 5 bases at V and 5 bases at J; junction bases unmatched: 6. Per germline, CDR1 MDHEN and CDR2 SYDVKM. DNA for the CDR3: TGTGCCAGCAGTCCTCTCGACAGGGATAATTCACCCCTCCACTTT. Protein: CASSPLDRDNSPLHF. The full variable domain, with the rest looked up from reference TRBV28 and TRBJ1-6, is DVKVTQSSRYLVKRTGEKVFLECVQDMDHENMFWYRQDPGLGLRLIYFSYDVKMKEKGDIPEGYSVSREKKERFSLILESASTNQTSMYLCASSPLDRDNSPLHFGNGTRLTVT.

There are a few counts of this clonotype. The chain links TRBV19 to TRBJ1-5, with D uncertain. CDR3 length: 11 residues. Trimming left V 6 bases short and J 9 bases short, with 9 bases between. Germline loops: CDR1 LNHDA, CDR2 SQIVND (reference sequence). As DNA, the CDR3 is TGTGCCAGTAGCACTGAGGGGCCCCAGCATTTT. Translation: CASSTEGPQHF. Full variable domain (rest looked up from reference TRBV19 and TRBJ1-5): DGGITQSPKYLFRKEGQNVTLSCEQNLNHDAMYWYRQDPGQGLRLIYYSQIVNDFQKGDIAEGYSVSREKKESFPLTVTSAQKNPTAFYLCASSTEGPQHFGDGTRLSIL.

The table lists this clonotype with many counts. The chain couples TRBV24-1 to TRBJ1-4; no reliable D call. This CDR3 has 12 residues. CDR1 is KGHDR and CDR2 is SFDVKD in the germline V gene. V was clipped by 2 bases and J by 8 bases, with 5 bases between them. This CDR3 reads CATSDWSEKLFF. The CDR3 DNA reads TGTGCCACCAGTGATTGGAGCGAAAAACTGTTTTTT.

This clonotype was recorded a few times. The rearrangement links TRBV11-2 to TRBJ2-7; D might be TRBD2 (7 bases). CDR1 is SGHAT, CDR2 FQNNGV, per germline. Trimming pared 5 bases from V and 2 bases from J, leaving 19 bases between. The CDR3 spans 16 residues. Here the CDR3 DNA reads TGTGCCAGCAGCCGGGGGGATTTCAGGGGTCCCTACGAGCAGTACTTC. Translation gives CASSRGDFRGPYEQYF.

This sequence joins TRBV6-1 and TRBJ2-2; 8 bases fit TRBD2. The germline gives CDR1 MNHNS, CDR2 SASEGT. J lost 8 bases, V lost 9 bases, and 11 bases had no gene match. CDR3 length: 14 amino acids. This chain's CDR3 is CASWTSLRAGELFF. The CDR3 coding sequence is TGTGCCAGTTGGACTAGCTTAAGAGCGGGGGAGCTGTTTTTT.